The 22 T cell receptor beta chains below come from one sample, sequenced in a study of T-cell reconstitution after alpha-beta-depleted transplantation in children. Researchers prepared the TCRbeta library using unique molecular identifiers, the study reports. TCRdb reanalysed the PCR reads using MiXCR and keeps one entry per CDR3 protein. The sample contains around 440,000 distinct CDR3 sequences, about 11% of which appear only once. The specimen comprised PBMCs, sampled before TCRalphabeta/CD19-depleted stem cell transplant. The source of these receptors is a child between 2 and 9 years old with inherited bone marrow failure, due to receive a stem cell transplant.

This clonotype was seen many times. This chain links TRBV20-1 with TRBJ2-1, with D unresolved. This CDR3 region has 12 residues. Germline V gives CDR1 DFQATT, CDR2 SNEGSKA (reference sequence). The germline V and J ends were trimmed by 0 bases and 7 bases, with 7 bases remaining between them. This chain's CDR3 is CSARDWPNEQFF. The DNA for the CDR3 is TGCAGTGCTAGAGATTGGCCGAATGAGCAGTTCTTC.

The V call is TRBV29-1, the J call TRBJ2-7; D not resolved. The V and J ends lost 4 bases and 3 bases respectively, with 10 bases between them. The CDR3 covers 12 residues. CDR1 is SQVTM, CDR2 ANQGSEA, per germline. CDR3 nucleotides: TGCAGCGTTGGCCTAGATTACTACGAGCAGTACTTC. This gives the protein CSVGLDYYEQYF.

This clonotype has a count of ten or more. The gene calls are TRBV5-1 and TRBJ2-1; 10 bases agree with TRBD2. With V trimmed by 4 bases and J by 6 bases, 7 bases remained unmatched. Germline CDR1 reads SGHRS; CDR2 reads YFSETQ. There are 15 residues in the CDR3. The CDR3, as DNA: TGCGCCAGCAGCACCGGGACTAGCGCTCTCAATGAGCAGTTCTTC. Residues: CASSTGTSALNEQFF.

At least ten counts were recorded for this clonotype. The chain combines TRBV27 with TRBJ2-6; no reliable D call. Trimming shortened V by 6 bases and J by 2 bases, and 8 bases separated the two germline ends. The CDR3 spans 14 residues. The germline V gene encodes CDR1 MNHEY and CDR2 SMNVEV (reference sequence). DNA of the CDR3: TGTGCCAGCAGCCCCCAGGCTGGGGCCAACGTCCTGACTTTC. Translating gives CASSPQAGANVLTF.

This clonotype was observed at least ten times. The chain has TRBV11-2 and TRBJ2-3; no definite D call. V was pared by 10 bases and J by 4 bases, with 9 bases between. The CDR3 loop spans 11 amino acids. The germline gives CDR1 SGHAT, CDR2 FQNNGV. This chain's CDR3 is CATLAPDTQYF. CDR3 in DNA: TGTGCCACGCTGGCCCCAGATACGCAGTATTTT.

This clonotype was detected many times. The chain employs TRBV10-3 and TRBJ2-7; D is unclear. The germline V and J ends were trimmed by 4 bases and 1 base, with 14 bases remaining between them. Germline-derived CDR1 and CDR2 are ENHRY and SYGVKD. The CDR3 sequence is 15 residues long. The CDR3 DNA is TGTGCCATCAGTGCACCCACGATGAATTCCTACGAGCAGTACTTC. This encodes CAISAPTMNSYEQYF.

The genes are TRBV7-6 and TRBJ1-2; tentatively, D is TRBD1 (6 bases). The CDR3 is 14 residues long. Germline CDR1 reads SGHVS; CDR2 reads FNYEAQ. Trimming left V 5 bases short and J 8 bases short, with 18 bases between. CDR3 coding DNA: TGTGCCAGCAGCGCCGGGAGTTGGGGGCAAGGCTACACCTTC. It codes for CASSAGSWGQGYTF.

This clonotype was seen ten or more times. The chain combines TRBV27 with TRBJ2-7; D unclear. The CDR3 totals 13 residues. V was trimmed by 8 bases and J by 2 bases, leaving 13 bases between them. CDR1 and CDR2 (germline): MNHEY, SMNVEV (reference sequence). DNA of the CDR3: TGTGCCAGCCGCCCAGCTGGGGCCTACGAGCAGTACTTC. As protein: CASRPAGAYEQYF.

This clonotype was counted at least ten times. This chain connects TRBV20-1 to TRBJ2-1, with 8 bases lining up with TRBD2. With 5 bases clipped from V and 7 bases from J, the junction kept 13 bases outside the gene matches. This CDR3 region has 15 residues. Germline CDR1 reads DFQATT; CDR2 reads SNEGSKA (reference sequence). The DNA of the CDR3 is TGCAGTGCTTCCCTAAGGGAAGCGGGGGCGAATGAGCAGTTCTTC. This gives the protein CSASLREAGANEQFF.

Comment on this clonotype: With a much larger clone just one base away, this may be a read error. This chain connects TRBV20-1 to TRBJ2-1, with TRBD2 matching over 8 bases. CDR3 length: 15 amino acids. Germline lookup yields CDR1 DFQATT and CDR2 SNEGSKA (reference sequence). CDR3 in amino acids: CCARKGTRSYNEQFF. The CDR3 coding sequence is TGCTGTGCTAGAAAAGGGACTAGGTCCTACAATGAGCAGTTCTTC.

The V gene is TRBV7-6, the J gene TRBJ2-7; TRBD2 is a possible D gene (5 bases). Germline V gene data show CDR1 as SGHVS and CDR2 as FNYEAQ. V gave up 2 bases and J gave up 6 bases, with 14 bases separating them. This CDR3 is built from 14 residues. The CDR3 here is CASSLFPGSGEQYF. DNA of the CDR3: TGTGCCAGCAGCTTATTTCCGGGATCCGGCGAGCAGTACTTC.

The J gene is TRBJ2-7, the V gene TRBV3-1, with D maybe TRBD1 (6 bases). Trimming pared 0 bases from V and 1 base from J, leaving 19 bases between. Germline V gene data show CDR1 as LGHDT and CDR2 as YNNKEL (reference sequence). The CDR3 is made up of 18 amino acids. CDR3 in amino acids: CASSQEETRGTLSYEQYF. DNA for the CDR3: TGTGCCAGCAGCCAAGAGGAAACCAGGGGAACCCTATCCTACGAGCAGTACTTC.

This clonotype was observed a few times. Here the CDR3 reads CASSKVKKRGSSPYNEQFF. The CDR3 nucleotides read TGTGCCAGCAGCAAAGTGAAAAAACGCGGGAGCAGCCCCTACAATGAGCAGTTCTTC. The chain uses TRBV21-1 and TRBJ2-1; the table's TRBD2 call for D was not verified on the DNA. TRBV21-1 is annotated as a pseudogene. The CDR3 loop spans 19 amino acids.

A few counts support this clonotype. The chain uses TRBV20-1 and TRBJ2-2; tentatively, D is TRBD2 (6 bases). Trimming removed 1 base at V and 4 bases at J, with 19 bases between. The CDR3 length is 17 residues. Germline values: CDR1 DFQATT, CDR2 SNEGSKA (reference sequence). CDR3 DNA: TGCAGTGCTAGAGGCCCCCTTTATAGCGGATTCACCGGGGAGCTGTTTTTT. Its protein product is CSARGPLYSGFTGELFF.

There are many counts of this clonotype. This chain joins TRBV10-3 and TRBJ2-3, with a weak D call TRBD2 (6 bases). This CDR3 contains 15 residues. Germline-derived CDR1 and CDR2 are ENHRY and SYGVKD. Between the trimmed V and J ends, which lost 7 bases and 0 bases, there was a span of 14 bases. The CDR3 nucleotides are TGTGCCATCACGGGTAGCGGAGATAGCACAGATACGCAGTATTTT. It specifies CAITGSGDSTDTQYF.

This clonotype showed up many times. The J gene is TRBJ2-1, the V gene TRBV10-3; 8 positions match TRBD2. In germline, CDR1 is ENHRY, CDR2 SYGVKD. V gave up 5 bases and J gave up 0 bases; unmatched junction bases: 12. This CDR3 comprises 18 residues. The CDR3 DNA follows: TGTGCCATCAGTTCCGGGAGGGCTCGCCTGAGCTCCTACAATGAGCAGTTCTTC. Protein product: CAISSGRARLSSYNEQFF.

In this sample, this clonotype turned up many times. The chain is built from TRBV7-9 and TRBJ2-1; the D gene could be TRBD1 or TRBD2 (5 bases each). The CDR3 has 16 amino acids. Trimming removed 5 bases at V and 0 bases at J, with 14 bases between. Per the germline V gene, CDR1 is SEHNR and CDR2 is FQNEAQ (reference sequence). CDR3 in amino acids: CASSPGDGSSYNEQFF. The CDR3 nucleotides read TGTGCCAGCAGCCCTGGGGACGGTAGCTCCTACAATGAGCAGTTCTTC.

This clonotype showed up many times. This chain joins TRBV5-1 and TRBJ2-2, with D uncertain. The CDR3 is made up of 14 amino acids. V dropped 1 base and J dropped 9 bases, with 13 bases sitting between them. Germline CDR1 SGHRS, CDR2 YFSETQ. For the CDR3, the DNA is TGCGCCAGCAGCTTGACAGTTCCTCACCGGGAGCTGTTTTTT. It specifies CASSLTVPHRELFF.

Regarding this clonotype: Given a much more abundant clone one base away, this may be a read error. The J gene is TRBJ2-1, the V gene TRBV20-1; 7 bases fit TRBD1. This CDR3 region has 14 residues. V gave up 4 bases and J gave up 4 bases; unmatched junction bases: 7. Germline CDR1 is DFQATT and CDR2 is SNEGSKA (reference sequence). CDR3 protein: CSATDRAGYNEQFF. CDR3 DNA sequence: TGCAGTGCTACCGACAGGGCGGGTTACAATGAGCAGTTCTTC.

This clonotype was seen at least ten times. The CDR3 spells CASSPKAGTGAYEQYF. The CDR3 DNA reads as TGTGCCAGCAGCCCCAAGGCCGGGACAGGGGCCTACGAGCAGTACTTC. The gene calls are TRBV12-3 or TRBV12-4 and TRBJ2-7, with 10 nucleotides matching TRBD1. With V trimmed by 6 bases and J by 2 bases, 10 bases remained unmatched. CDR3 length: 16 residues.

This clonotype was counted ten times or more. This chain uses TRBV30 with TRBJ1-1; D not certain. Germline assignment: CDR1 GTSNPN and CDR2 SVGIG (reference sequence). The CDR3 is 13 residues long. V lost 0 bases and J lost 6, with 11 bases in between. The CDR3: CAWSVFIPAEAFF. The CDR3, as DNA: TGTGCCTGGAGTGTATTTATCCCAGCTGAAGCTTTCTTT. Supplemented by reference TRBV30 and TRBJ1-1, the full variable domain reads SQTIHQWPATLVQPVGSPLSLECTVEGTSNPNLYWYRQAAGRGLQLLFYSVGIGQISSEVPQNLSASRPQDRQFILSSKKLLLSDSGFYLCAWSVFIPAEAFFGQGTRLTVV.

About this clonotype: A read error may produce the germline difference seen at one junction end. The V and J genes are TRBV4-1 and TRBJ2-1, with TRBD2 matching over 7 bases. From germline, CDR1 is MGHRA and CDR2 YSYEKL. This CDR3 is 16 amino acids long. CDR3 nucleotides: TGCGCCAGCAGCCAAGGAGGCGGGAGCTCCTACAATGAGCATTTCTTC. Its protein product is CASSQGGGSSYNEHFF.